Reported below is one TCR beta chain. What it binds is not known. TCRdb's table, derived via immunoSEQ multiplex PCR, lists solely in-frame clones and lacks some. The profile shows 2 million to 2.5 million clones, approximately 95% of them singletons. These data belong to a study of shared clonotypes between healthy human individuals. The V gene end was trimmed by 8 bases and the J gene end by 3 bases; junction bases not matched to a gene: 4. The CDR3 runs to 14 residues. The germline gives CDR1 SGHAT, CDR2 FQNNGV. Study conclusions and caveats: The naive CD4 repertoires of several donors were compared, and around 5% of clonotypes were shared.

The clonotype comes from a man aged 18 to 30 in good health. V usage is TRBV11-2 and J usage is TRBJ2-1; TRBD2 matches 10 bases. Sequencing used naive CD4+ T cells sorted from blood. Subset noted: CD45RA+ positively selected. This CDR3 reads CASGLAGGYNEQFF. In nucleotides, the CDR3 is TGTGCCAGCGGGTTAGCGGGAGGCTACAATGAGCAGTTCTTC.